This T cell receptor (beta chain) derives from a study of shared clonotypes between healthy human individuals. Overall study results and limits: Estimated clonotype richness was generally higher in naive than memory subsets. Rarefaction exposed incomplete sorted-subset sequencing despite large depth.

Losses at the gene ends were 5 bases for V and 9 bases for J; bases not matched to a gene: 1. The CDR3 covers 13 residues. The germline V gene encodes CDR1 SGHTA and CDR2 FQGTGA. Of note for this clone: Its antigen is not known.

Assay: immunoSEQ multiplex PCR; the TCRdb copy retains only in-frame clones and omits some. Here the sample spans a few hundred thousand clones, roughly 97% being singletons. Sequencing was done on a sample of naive CD4+ T cells sorted from blood. Subset noted: CD45RA+ positively selected. V gene TRBV7-3 combines with J gene TRBJ1-6; 10 bases are shared with TRBD1. The TCR originated in a woman aged 30 to 39 in good health. The CDR3: CASSGQGGSPLHF. The CDR3 region has the DNA TGTGCCAGCAGCGGACAGGGGGGTTCACCCCTCCACTTT.